These 27 T cell receptor beta chains were sequenced from one sample in a study of blood T cell repertoires in COVID-19. Produced via immunoSEQ multiplex PCR; TCRdb's table is partial and in-frame only. Among approximately 210,000 clones listed, 88% were seen once. The sequencing input was peripheral blood. These receptors were obtained from a human donor in a cohort sampled during active COVID-19.

This rearrangement joins TRBV27 to TRBJ2-7, with a tentative D call TRBD1 (5 bases). Deletions cut 6 bases from V and 3 bases from J, with 6 bases between. The germline gives CDR1 MNHEY, CDR2 SMNVEV (reference sequence). This CDR3 has 11 residues. The CDR3 protein is CASRGLYEQYF. The CDR3 coding sequence is TGTGCCAGCAGGGGGCTCTACGAGCAGTACTTC.

Points on this clone: Other DNA sequences of this sample code for an identical CDR3. The genes are TRBV6-5 and TRBJ2-7, with 9 bases lining up with TRBD1. CDR1 is MNHEY and CDR2 is SVGAGI in the germline V gene. V was clipped by 6 bases and J by 1 base; unmatched bases: 4. The CDR3 has 14 amino acids. The DNA of the CDR3 is TGTGCCAGCAGGGGGACAGGGAGTTCCTACGAGCAGTACTTC. Its translation: CASRGTGSSYEQYF.

The chain recombines TRBV20-1 with TRBJ2-7, with D unresolved. Trimming stripped 3 bases from V and 6 bases from J, with 6 bases between. Per the germline V gene, CDR1 is DFQATT and CDR2 is SNEGSKA (reference sequence). CDR3 length: 10 residues. The CDR3 nucleotides read TGCAGTGCTAGCCTGGCCGAGCAGTACTTC. Translation gives CSASLAEQYF.

The gene calls are TRBV9 and TRBJ2-5; 10 bases match TRBD2. The CDR3 has 17 amino acids. From germline, CDR1 is SGDLS and CDR2 YYNGEE. The junction had 9 bases not matched to a gene; V was cut back by 2 bases and J by 2 bases. CDR3 loop: CASSVGVASGGQETQYF. The CDR3 nucleotides read TGTGCCAGCAGCGTGGGGGTGGCTAGCGGGGGACAAGAGACCCAGTACTTC.

This CDR3 reads CASWTGVMNTEAFF. The DNA for the CDR3 is TGTGCCAGCTGGACAGGGGTGATGAACACTGAAGCTTTCTTT. The J gene is TRBJ1-1, the V gene TRBV27; TRBD1 matches 9 bases. CDR1 is MNHEY and CDR2 is SMNVEV in the germline V gene (reference sequence). Trimming cost V 8 bases and J 0 bases; bases outside gene matches: 4. The CDR3 is 14 residues long.

The chain couples TRBV5-1 to TRBJ1-2, with D hard to call. Germline V gene sequence: CDR1 SGHRS, CDR2 YFSETQ. This CDR3 spans 14 amino acids. V gave up 4 bases and J gave up 5 bases, with 15 bases separating them. The CDR3 spells CASSAAEGSYGYTF. CDR3 nucleotides: TGCGCCAGCAGCGCAGCTGAGGGTTCGTATGGCTACACCTTC. Full variable domain (rest looked up from reference TRBV5-1 and TRBJ1-2): KAGVTQTPRYLIKTRGQQVTLSCSPISGHRSVSWYQQTPGQGLQFLFEYFSETQRNKGNFPGRFSGRQFSNSRSEMNVSTLELGDSALYLCASSAAEGSYGYTFGSGTRLTVV.

The chain joins TRBV3-1 (or the pseudogene TRBV3-2) to TRBJ2-1; D ambiguous. Germline values: CDR1 LGHDT, CDR2 YNNKEL (reference sequence). V was cut by 4 bases and J by 5 bases, with 12 bases left in between. The CDR3 runs 14 residues. CDR3 DNA: TGTGCCAGCAGCCGTCGCGCTCTCGACAATGAGCAGTTCTTC. Protein: CASSRRALDNEQFF.

This chain connects TRBV7-2 to TRBJ1-6; D possibly corresponds to TRBD1 (5 bases). Germline CDR1 is SGHTA and CDR2 is FQGNSA. Trimming took off 2 bases at V and 2 bases at J, with 16 bases between the two ends. The CDR3 spans 18 residues. This CDR3 reads CASSLPRVADTYNSPLHF. The CDR3 DNA reads TGTGCCAGCAGCTTACCCCGGGTCGCGGACACCTATAATTCACCCCTCCACTTT.

The CDR3 protein is CASSYSRGTEAFF. CDR3 nucleotide sequence: TGTGCCAGCAGTTACTCTAGGGGTACTGAAGCTTTCTTT. The V call is TRBV6-6, the J call TRBJ1-1; a possible D gene is TRBD1 (5 bases). Between the trimmed V and J ends, which lost 0 bases and 5 bases, there was a span of 7 bases. Germline V gives CDR1 MNHNY, CDR2 SVGAGI (reference sequence). The CDR3 totals 13 residues.

The rearrangement links TRBV29-1 to TRBJ2-2; 7 bases are shared with TRBD2. Germline-derived CDR1 and CDR2 are SQVTM and ANQGSEA. The V and J ends lost 3 bases and 4 bases, in that order; junction bases with no gene match: 5. The CDR3 totals 14 residues. The CDR3 region is CSVEGLAATGELFF. In nucleotides, the CDR3 is TGCAGCGTTGAGGGGCTAGCGGCCACCGGGGAGCTGTTTTTT.

This clone has just one count. The rearrangement uses TRBV7-9 and TRBJ2-7, with D perhaps matching TRBD1 (6 bases). This CDR3 has 17 amino acids. V gave up 8 bases and J gave up 5 bases, with 28 bases separating them. Germline assignment: CDR1 SEHNR and CDR2 FQNEAQ (reference sequence). The CDR3, as DNA: TGTGCCAGCTCGCCCGCCCTTAAACAGGGAGTATTCAACGAGCAGTACTTC. This encodes CASSPALKQGVFNEQYF.

The V gene is TRBV6-5, the J gene TRBJ2-7; 9 nucleotides agree with TRBD2. The CDR3 totals 15 residues. V lost 6 bases to trimming and J lost 4 bases; unmatched junction nucleotides: 10. CDR1 MNHEY and CDR2 SVGAGI come from the germline V gene. The CDR3 coding sequence is TGTGCCAGCAGCGCTAGCGGGATCCATCTTTACGAGCAGTACTTC. Residues: CASSASGIHLYEQYF.

The rearrangement uses TRBV5-6 and TRBJ2-7, with D perhaps TRBD1 (6 bases). The V gene lost 3 bases and the J gene lost 5 bases, with 27 bases spanning the gap. Germline V lookup: CDR1 SGHDT, CDR2 YYEEEE. The CDR3 covers 18 residues. CDR3 sequence reads: CASSYRVEKNQGNHEQYF. CDR3 DNA: TGTGCCAGCAGCTACAGGGTGGAAAAGAACCAAGGAAACCACGAGCAGTACTTC. The whole variable domain, remainder taken from reference TRBV5-6 and TRBJ2-7, is DAGVTQSPTHLIKTRGQQVTLRCSPKSGHDTVSWYQQALGQGPQFIFQYYEEEERQRGNFPDRFSGHQFPNYSSELNVNALLLGDSALYLCASSYRVEKNQGNHEQYFGPGTRLTVT.

The chain has TRBV24-1 and TRBJ2-2; 7 positions match TRBD1. CDR3 size: 17 residues. Germline lookup yields CDR1 KGHDR and CDR2 SFDVKD. Trimming removed 0 bases from V and 7 bases from J; junction bases left unmatched: 10. The CDR3, as DNA: TGTGCCACCAGTGATTTGCAAGGGGGCGGAGTAGTCGGGGAGCTGTTTTTT. Amino acids: CATSDLQGGGVVGELFF.

The chain carries TRBV6-6 and TRBJ1-4; 7 nucleotides match TRBD1. Germline CDR1 is MNHNY and CDR2 is SVGAGI (reference sequence). Trimming cost V 5 bases and J 9 bases; bases outside gene matches: 3. The CDR3 length is 12 residues. The CDR3 here is CASSGDSQKLFF. The CDR3 DNA follows: TGTGCCAGCAGTGGGGACAGCCAAAAACTGTTTTTT.

The CDR3 sequence is CASKPRGGGPRQIMSNTGELFF. The CDR3 region has the DNA TGTGCCAGCAAACCTCGGGGAGGGGGGCCTCGGCAGATCATGTCGAACACCGGGGAGCTGTTTTTT. The chain links TRBV21-1 to TRBJ2-2; the D segment call TRBD2 is taken from the table without a DNA check. TRBV21-1 counts as a pseudogene. This CDR3 is 22 amino acids long.

The chain is built from TRBV24-1 and TRBJ2-7; D is perhaps TRBD2 (5 bases). Trimming shortened V by 2 bases and J by 2 bases, and 12 bases separated the two germline ends. Germline values: CDR1 KGHDR, CDR2 SFDVKD. This CDR3 region has 15 residues. For the CDR3, the DNA is TGTGCCACCAGTGATTCGGGGAAGCACCCCTACGAGCAGTACTTC. Translation gives CATSDSGKHPYEQYF.

The V and J genes are TRBV2 and TRBJ2-7; maybe TRBD1 (5 bases). The length of the CDR3 is 15 residues. The germline gives CDR1 SNHLY, CDR2 FYNNEI. Trimming cost V 6 bases and J 3 bases, with 18 bases left between them. CDR3 DNA: TGTGCCAGCAGGGCTATGACAGTAAAAGGCTACGAGCAGTACTTC. Protein: CASRAMTVKGYEQYF.

The rearrangement uses TRBV2 and TRBJ2-7; 7 bases are a match to TRBD2. V lost 6 bases to trimming and J lost 0 bases; unmatched junction nucleotides: 2. Germline lookup yields CDR1 SNHLY and CDR2 FYNNEI. The CDR3 is 13 residues long. In nucleotides, the CDR3 is TGTGCCAGCAGCAGGGAGGGCTCCTACGAGCAGTACTTC. Protein product: CASSREGSYEQYF.

In DNA, the CDR3 is TGTGCCAGTAGTAATGGGGGAGCGGGGGGGCCGACCACCGGGGAGCTGTTTTTT. It yields the protein CASSNGGAGGPTTGELFF. The chain couples TRBV19 to TRBJ2-2; 10 positions match TRBD2. The CDR3 has 18 amino acids. In germline, CDR1 is LNHDA, CDR2 SQIVND (reference sequence). The V gene end was trimmed by 4 bases and the J gene end by 4 bases; junction bases not matched to a gene: 12.

The V gene is TRBV23-1, the J gene TRBJ1-5, with D tentatively TRBD1 (5 bases). TRBV23-1 is filed as an ORF, its function uncertain. With 2 bases removed from V and 3 bases from J, the gap between germline ends came to 23 bases. CDR3 size: 19 residues. CDR3 residues: CASSQGGERELLNNQPQHF. For the CDR3, the DNA is TGCGCCAGCAGTCAAGGAGGGGAGAGAGAATTACTTAACAATCAGCCCCAGCATTTT.

The chain is built from TRBV12-3 or TRBV12-4 and TRBJ2-3; no reliable D call. The CDR3 runs to 13 residues. Between the trimmed V and J ends, which lost 10 bases and 0 bases, there was a span of 11 bases. The CDR3 DNA reads TGTGCCACCATTTGGGCTAGCACAGATACGCAGTATTTT. Amino acid sequence: CATIWASTDTQYF.

This chain joins TRBV20-1 and TRBJ1-1; D perhaps matches TRBD1 (5 bases). This CDR3 has 11 residues. CDR1 and CDR2 (germline): DFQATT, SNEGSKA (reference sequence). CDR3 amino acids: CSLPGQGEAFF. The CDR3 DNA reads as TGCAGCCTTCCCGGGCAGGGAGAAGCTTTCTTT.

Only a few counts were recorded for this clone. The chain joins TRBV4-1 to TRBJ1-1; D gene ambiguous. V was pared by 0 bases and J by 1 base, with 6 bases between. The CDR3 loop spans 14 amino acids. CDR1 is MGHRA and CDR2 is YSYEKL in the germline V gene. CDR3 sequence (DNA): TGCGCCAGCAGCCAAGATTGGAGGAACACTGAAGCTTTCTTT. This translates into CASSQDWRNTEAFF.

The chain uses TRBV7-2 and TRBJ2-1, with TRBD2 identical over 10 bases. Looked up from germline, CDR1 is SGHTA and CDR2 is FQGNSA. V trimming: 5 bases; J trimming: 0 bases; junction bases outside the gene matches: 13. The CDR3 runs to 19 residues. The CDR3 reads CASSPEGPGLASSYNEQFF. The CDR3 DNA sequence: TGTGCCAGCAGCCCAGAAGGCCCGGGACTAGCGAGCTCCTACAATGAGCAGTTCTTC.

This clone is a singleton in its sample. The CDR3 loop reads CASSVEGSYTF. The CDR3 DNA reads TGTGCCAGCAGCGTTGAGGGAAGCTACACCTTC. The chain joins TRBV9 to TRBJ1-2; no clear D gene. The CDR3 is made up of 11 amino acids. Germline V lookup: CDR1 SGDLS, CDR2 YYNGEE. The V end was cut by 2 bases, the J end by 9 bases, with 8 bases between.

The chain recombines TRBV12-5 with TRBJ1-1, with 7 bases lining up with TRBD1. The V gene end was trimmed by 1 base and the J gene end by 1 base; junction bases not matched to a gene: 3. The CDR3 covers 15 residues. The V gene's germline CDR1 is LGHNT and CDR2 FRNRAP. DNA for the CDR3: TGTGCTAGTGGTTTGGATAGACAGGGGAACACTGAAGCTTTCTTT. Its protein product is CASGLDRQGNTEAFF.